The 31 T cell receptor beta chains presented below share a single source sample, sequenced in a study of cytomegalovirus exposure and HLA in healthy donors. Both 60 Vbeta primers and 13 Jbeta primers went into the PCR. Libraries were prepared by immunoSEQ multiplex PCR; TCRdb keeps only in-frame clonotypes and omits some of them. Among more than 25,000 clones listed, about 66% were seen once. Sequences were obtained from PBMCs. The receptors here all came from a male donor in good health and CMV-seropositive.

This rearrangement joins TRBV5-8 to TRBJ2-2; 9 bases are a match to TRBD1. This CDR3 spans 16 amino acids. Germline-derived CDR1 and CDR2 are SGHTS and YDEGEE. V was clipped by 3 bases and J by 1 base; unmatched bases: 4. The CDR3 DNA sequence: TGTGCCAGCAGCTCTTGGGGACAGGGGAACACCGGGGAGCTGTTTTTT. As protein: CASSSWGQGNTGELFF.

V gene TRBV9 combines with J gene TRBJ2-1, with 9 bases aligning to TRBD1. The CDR3 contains 16 residues. Unmatched junction bases numbered 11, after V lost 4 bases and J lost 6 bases. CDR1 and CDR2 from the germline V gene are SGDLS and YYNGEE. CDR3 DNA sequence: TGTGCCAGCAGCTCGTCTGGGACAGGGATCCTCAATGAGCAGTTCTTC. Its translation: CASSSSGTGILNEQFF.

The chain couples TRBV6-5 to TRBJ1-2; TRBD1 agrees at 9 bases. Germline CDR1 is MNHEY and CDR2 is SVGAGI. J gave up 7 bases and V 2 bases, and 2 bases lay outside the gene matches. CDR3 length: 13 residues. CDR3 region: CASSYRDRAGYTF. The DNA of the CDR3 is TGTGCCAGCAGTTACAGGGACAGGGCTGGCTACACCTTC.

The chain recombines TRBV7-6 with TRBJ2-1; TRBD2 matches at 9 bases. The V gene's germline CDR1 is SGHVS and CDR2 FNYEAQ. This CDR3 is 18 amino acids long. Losses at the gene ends were 1 base for V and 0 bases for J; bases not matched to a gene: 7. The CDR3 region is CASSLGGSGSHSYNEQFF. CDR3 sequence (DNA): TGTGCCAGCAGCTTAGGTGGTAGCGGGAGCCACTCCTACAATGAGCAGTTCTTC. Based on the CDR3 plus reference TRBV7-6 and TRBJ2-1, the full variable domain is GAGVSQSPRYKVTKRGQDVALRCDPISGHVSLYWYRQALGQGPEFLTYFNYEAQQDKSGLPNDRFSAERPEGSISTLTIQRTEQRDSAMYRCASSLGGSGSHSYNEQFFGPGTRLTVL.

This rearrangement joins TRBV15 to TRBJ2-3; the D is unclear. Between the trimmed V and J ends, which lost 8 bases and 5 bases, there was a span of 14 bases. Germline assignment: CDR1 LNHNV and CDR2 YYDKDF (reference sequence). The CDR3 is made up of 13 amino acids. The CDR3 DNA is TGTGCCACCCGCATCGGCGCAGGAGATACGCAGTATTTT. Its protein product is CATRIGAGDTQYF.

This clone was seen a single time. This chain uses TRBV13 with TRBJ1-2; TRBD1 agrees at 8 bases. The CDR3 spans 14 residues. Germline CDR1 PRHDT, CDR2 FYEKMQ (reference sequence). Germline trimming cut 2 bases from V and 8 bases from J; bases unmatched to any gene: 7. The CDR3 region has the DNA TGTGCCAGCAGCTTACTTACAGGGGGTGAAGGCTACACCTTC. Translation gives CASSLLTGGEGYTF.

This chain uses TRBV10-3 with TRBJ1-2, with 9 bases aligning to TRBD1. The V gene end was trimmed by 4 bases and the J gene end by 6 bases; junction bases not matched to a gene: 9. This CDR3 is built from 15 residues. CDR1 is ENHRY, CDR2 SYGVKD, per germline. DNA for the CDR3: TGTGCCATCAGTGGCTGGGACAGGGCAAAAAATGGCTACACCTTC. Protein product: CAISGWDRAKNGYTF.

This chain uses TRBV29-1 with TRBJ2-7; 8 bases are a match to TRBD2. Germline values: CDR1 SQVTM, CDR2 ANQGSEA. The CDR3 spans 15 residues. With V trimmed by 3 bases and J by 3 bases, 10 bases remained unmatched. The CDR3, as DNA: TGCAGCGTTGATGGAGGGCGGGCGGGAGGCTACGAGCAGTACTTC. As protein: CSVDGGRAGGYEQYF.

This sequence joins TRBV7-8 and TRBJ2-7; 13 nucleotides align to TRBD2. After removal of 5 bases from V and 3 bases from J, the junction contained 10 bases not matched to a gene. Germline CDR1 reads SGHVS; CDR2 reads FQNEAQ. The CDR3 is made up of 17 amino acids. The CDR3 sequence is CASSLGLAGATGYEQYF. As DNA, the CDR3 is TGTGCCAGCAGCCTTGGACTAGCGGGGGCTACAGGCTACGAGCAGTACTTC.

V usage is TRBV2 and J usage is TRBJ2-1, with 8 bases matching TRBD1. This CDR3 is built from 15 residues. The germline CDR1 and CDR2 sequences are SNHLY and FYNNEI. The junction had 13 bases not matched to a gene; V was cut back by 5 bases and J by 10 bases. The CDR3 region is CASSSHLGQGGEQFF. CDR3 nucleotide sequence: TGTGCCAGCAGTTCCCACTTAGGACAGGGCGGAGAGCAGTTCTTC.

This clone has more than one count but fewer than ten. This chain joins TRBV2 and TRBJ1-5, with 7 nucleotides matching TRBD1. This CDR3 is 15 amino acids long. The germline V gene has CDR1 SNHLY and CDR2 FYNNEI. V shed 6 bases, J shed 3 bases, and the junction held 8 bases outside the gene matches. This chain's CDR3 is CASRGQTGINQPQHF. Written as DNA, the CDR3 is TGTGCCAGCAGGGGACAGACCGGAATCAATCAGCCCCAGCATTTT.

The chain combines TRBV4-2 with TRBJ2-1; 10 bases are a match to TRBD2. The CDR3 totals 17 residues. The germline gives CDR1 LGHNA, CDR2 YNFKEQ. Trimming took 5 bases from V and 6 from J; bases not matched to a gene: 13. This CDR3 is CASSYRLAGEKSNEQFF. CDR3 sequence (DNA): TGTGCCAGCAGCTATCGCCTAGCGGGAGAGAAATCCAATGAGCAGTTCTTC.

This sequence joins TRBV30 and TRBJ2-7, with 12 bases matching TRBD1. Germline lookup yields CDR1 GTSNPN and CDR2 SVGIG (reference sequence). The V segment lost 3 bases and the J segment 2 bases; nucleotides outside the gene matches: 2. The CDR3 has 14 residues. The CDR3 coding sequence is TGTGCCTGGAGGGGGACAGGGGGCCCCTACGAGCAGTACTTC. Protein product: CAWRGTGGPYEQYF.

In this sample, this clone turned up a few times. Other DNA sequences from this sample encode an identical CDR3 as well. This rearrangement joins TRBV7-7 to TRBJ2-1; 8 bases fit TRBD2. The CDR3 length is 17 residues. After removal of 5 bases from V and 0 bases from J, the junction contained 9 bases not matched to a gene. CDR1 SSHAT and CDR2 FNYEAQ come from the germline V gene (reference sequence). In nucleotides, the CDR3 is TGTGCCAGCAGCAGTAGCGGGGACGCCCGCTCCTACAATGAGCAGTTCTTC. It codes for CASSSSGDARSYNEQFF.

The chain uses TRBV6-1 and TRBJ2-7; D possibly corresponds to TRBD1 (5 bases). This CDR3 region has 14 residues. The germline V gene has CDR1 MNHNS and CDR2 SASEGT. The ends were cut back, 0 bases at V and 4 bases at J, with 10 bases in the middle. The CDR3 loop reads CASSEARVGYEQYF. CDR3 coding DNA: TGTGCCAGCAGTGAAGCCAGGGTAGGTTACGAGCAGTACTTC.

This clone has a handful of counts. The rearrangement links TRBV6-5 to TRBJ1-1; the D gene is possibly TRBD1 (6 bases). Trimming removed 6 bases from V and 4 bases from J, with 15 bases in between. Germline CDR1 and CDR2: MNHEY and SVGAGI. The CDR3 runs 14 residues. CDR3 in amino acids: CASRQQGWGTEAFF. In DNA form, the CDR3 reads TGTGCCAGCAGGCAACAGGGATGGGGCACTGAAGCTTTCTTT.

The chain is built from TRBV27 and TRBJ2-3, with D unclear. This CDR3 region has 12 residues. Trimming removed 5 bases from V and 3 bases from J, with 6 bases in between. Germline CDR1 and CDR2: MNHEY and SMNVEV (reference sequence). Written as DNA, the CDR3 is TGTGCCAGCAGTCCAAATACAGATACGCAGTATTTT. Protein: CASSPNTDTQYF.

In its sample, this clone was seen a few times. The chain is built from TRBV6-1 and TRBJ2-3; 13 bases agree with TRBD2. The CDR3 covers 17 residues. Germline trimming cut 4 bases from V and 1 base from J; bases unmatched to any gene: 5. Germline V gene sequence: CDR1 MNHNS, CDR2 SASEGT. CDR3 coding DNA: TGTGCCAGCAGTGGACTAGCGGGAGGCGGGGGCACAGATACGCAGTATTTT. Translation gives CASSGLAGGGGTDTQYF.

The V call is TRBV5-1, the J call TRBJ1-4; 11 positions match TRBD1. Germline CDR1 and CDR2: SGHRS and YFSETQ. The length of the CDR3 is 16 residues. Losses at the gene ends were 3 bases for V and 3 bases for J; bases not matched to a gene: 4. The CDR3 DNA reads TGCGCCAGCAGCTACGGACAGGGGGCAGCTAATGAAAAACTGTTTTTT. Translation gives CASSYGQGAANEKLFF. The whole variable domain, remainder taken from reference TRBV5-1 and TRBJ1-4, is KAGVTQTPRYLIKTRGQQVTLSCSPISGHRSVSWYQQTPGQGLQFLFEYFSETQRNKGNFPGRFSGRQFSNSRSEMNVSTLELGDSALYLCASSYGQGAANEKLFFGSGTQLSVL.

The rearrangement links TRBV6-5 to TRBJ2-7; 7 nucleotides agree with TRBD1. V shed 4 bases, J shed 0 bases, and the junction held 9 bases outside the gene matches. This CDR3 contains 16 residues. Germline lookup yields CDR1 MNHEY and CDR2 SVGAGI. DNA for the CDR3: TGTGCCAGCAGTTCAATCAGGACAGGAAGCTCCTACGAGCAGTACTTC. It codes for CASSSIRTGSSYEQYF.

In its sample, this clone was seen a few times. This is likely a read error, given that the CDR3 carries no conserved phenylalanine or tryptophan at its end. The chain carries TRBV7-7 and TRBJ1-1, with D uncertain. The CDR3 has 13 amino acids. The germline gives CDR1 SSHAT, CDR2 FNYEAQ (reference sequence). The DNA for the CDR3 is TGTGCTAGCAGCCTTACAGTGAACACTGACGCTTTCTTG. Protein sequence: CASSLTVNTDAFL.

The V and J genes are TRBV28 and TRBJ1-1; D not certain. Germline CDR1 is MDHEN and CDR2 is SYDVKM. V was clipped by 5 bases and J by 4 bases, with 8 bases between them. The CDR3 is 12 amino acids. The CDR3 sequence is CASSPGITEAFF. The CDR3 bases are TGTGCCAGCAGTCCGGGAATCACTGAAGCTTTCTTT.

This chain uses TRBV13 with TRBJ1-2, with TRBD1 as a possible D gene (5 bases). V lost 2 bases, J lost 6 bases, and 10 bases lay in between. The CDR3 is made up of 13 amino acids. The V gene's germline CDR1 is PRHDT and CDR2 FYEKMQ (reference sequence). CDR3 nucleotides: TGTGCCAGCAGCTTACAGGGAATGGATGGCTACACCTTC. It specifies CASSLQGMDGYTF.

The gene calls are TRBV10-1 and TRBJ2-7; D ambiguous. This CDR3 contains 13 residues. Germline V gene sequence: CDR1 WNHNN, CDR2 SYGVQD (reference sequence). V lost 4 bases and J lost 3, with 10 bases in between. CDR3 in amino acids: CASSAETVYEQYF. CDR3 in DNA: TGCGCCAGCAGTGCGGAGACGGTCTACGAGCAGTACTTC.

The V and J genes are TRBV2 and TRBJ2-1, with 10 positions matching TRBD2. Germline V gene lookup returns CDR1 SNHLY and CDR2 FYNNEI. There are 14 residues in the CDR3. Trimming took 8 bases from V and 2 from J; bases not matched to a gene: 3. This CDR3 reads CASGTSGAYNEQFF. The CDR3 DNA follows: TGTGCCAGCGGCACTAGCGGGGCCTACAATGAGCAGTTCTTC.

The rearrangement links TRBV7-9 to TRBJ2-3, with TRBD2 matching 12 bases. This CDR3 comprises 15 residues. With 5 bases clipped from V and 2 bases from J, the junction kept 2 bases outside the gene matches. Germline-derived CDR1 and CDR2 are SEHNR and FQNEAQ (reference sequence). CDR3 bases: TGTGCCAGCAGCAGGACTAGCGGGAACACAGATACGCAGTATTTT. This codes for CASSRTSGNTDTQYF.

V is TRBV28 and J is TRBJ1-1; D perhaps matches TRBD1 (5 bases). The ends were cut back, 7 bases at V and 0 bases at J, with 12 bases in the middle. CDR3 size: 14 residues. Germline V CDR1 and CDR2: MDHEN, SYDVKM. CDR3 DNA: TGTGCCAGCACCGCAGACAGCCTGAACACTGAAGCTTTCTTT. Amino acids: CASTADSLNTEAFF.

This chain joins TRBV6-4 and TRBJ2-7; TRBD2 agrees at 9 bases. Germline values: CDR1 MRHNA, CDR2 SNTAGT. The CDR3 has 14 residues. J was trimmed by 2 bases and V by 5 bases; bases with no gene match: 4. The CDR3 here is CASSRLAETYEQYF. In nucleotides, the CDR3 is TGTGCCAGCAGTCGACTAGCGGAGACCTACGAGCAGTACTTC.

This clone was picked up a small number of times. One junction end disagrees with the germline gene, perhaps due to a read error. This chain links TRBV10-2 with TRBJ2-1; D gene unclear. Germline V gene lookup returns CDR1 WSHSY and CDR2 SAAADI. The CDR3 is 15 amino acids. The CDR3 region has the DNA TGTGCCAGCAGTTACGTCCAGACTGGTTACAATGAGCAGTTCTTC. The encoded protein is CASSYVQTGYNEQFF.

This clone was found a few times. The rearrangement joins TRBV30 to TRBJ2-1, with 7 nucleotides matching TRBD1. Germline lookup yields CDR1 GTSNPN and CDR2 SVGIG (reference sequence). V gave up 0 bases and J gave up 15 bases; unmatched junction bases: 11. CDR3 length: 13 amino acids. For the CDR3, the DNA is TGTGCCTGGAGTGTACGACAGGGACCAAATAGGTTCTTC. This translates into CAWSVRQGPNRFF.

This rearrangement joins TRBV5-1 to TRBJ2-1; D is undetermined. V gave up 0 bases and J gave up 0 bases, with 7 bases separating them. Germline CDR1 is SGHRS and CDR2 is YFSETQ. This CDR3 comprises 15 residues. The CDR3 bases are TGCGCCAGCAGCTTGGGCGGTGGCTCCTACAATGAGCAGTTCTTC. It yields the protein CASSLGGGSYNEQFF.